This passage covers 9 T cell receptor beta chains from one sample sequenced in a study of cytomegalovirus exposure and HLA in healthy donors. It was with 60 Vbeta and 13 Jbeta primers that the PCR ran. Method: immunoSEQ multiplex PCR; TCRdb's copy keeps in-frame clones and lacks some. This table holds roughly 190,000 clones, over 70% found once. The sample taken for sequencing was PBMCs. These receptors were taken from a man aged 30 to 39 in good health and CMV-seronegative.

In its sample, this clone was seen a few times. The chain uses TRBV2 and TRBJ1-6, with D possibly matching TRBD1 (6 bases). Trimming shortened V by 9 bases and J by 7 bases, and 19 bases separated the two germline ends. Germline V gene sequence: CDR1 SNHLY, CDR2 FYNNEI. This CDR3 region has 15 residues. CDR3 nucleotides: TGTGCCAGTACCGGGACAAGTGATCGGAATTCACCCCTCCACTTT. Translation: CASTGTSDRNSPLHF.

This clone was detected only once. V is TRBV5-6 and J is TRBJ2-7, with 14 bases matching TRBD2. The V gene's germline CDR1 is SGHDT and CDR2 YYEEEE. Unmatched junction bases numbered 6, after V lost 4 bases and J lost 3 bases. The CDR3 is 16 amino acids. In DNA, the CDR3 is TGTGCCAGCAGCGCGGGACTAGCGGGAGCCCTCTACGAGCAGTACTTC. It translates to CASSAGLAGALYEQYF.

The V and J genes are TRBV5-6 and TRBJ1-1, with a tentative D call TRBD1 (6 bases). Germline V gene data show CDR1 as SGHDT and CDR2 as YYEEEE. The CDR3 is 14 residues long. V was cut by 3 bases and J by 1 base, with 10 bases left in between. CDR3 nucleotide sequence: TGTGCCAGCAGCTACCAGGGGAGGAACACTGAAGCTTTCTTT. Protein: CASSYQGRNTEAFF.

The rearrangement uses TRBV18 and TRBJ1-1, with TRBD1 matching over 7 bases. There are 17 residues in the CDR3. V gave up 2 bases and J gave up 1 base; unmatched junction bases: 10. Germline lookup yields CDR1 KGHSH and CDR2 LQKENI. CDR3 residues: CASSPSSRTGGNTEAFF. The CDR3 DNA reads TGTGCCAGCTCACCATCAAGCCGGACAGGTGGGAACACTGAAGCTTTCTTT.

V is TRBV19 and J is TRBJ1-4; TRBD1 aligns across 9 bases. This CDR3 contains 15 residues. With V trimmed by 3 bases and J by 4 bases, 3 bases remained unmatched. Germline V gene lookup returns CDR1 LNHDA and CDR2 SQIVND (reference sequence). CDR3 sequence (DNA): TGTGCCAGTAGTATCGGGGGACAGGGTAATGAAAAACTGTTTTTT. It encodes CASSIGGQGNEKLFF.

V usage is TRBV4-3 and J usage is TRBJ2-7; D remains ambiguous. CDR3 length: 13 amino acids. Trimming left V 0 bases short and J 2 bases short, with 5 bases between. CDR1 and CDR2 (germline): LGHNA, YSLEER. The CDR3 spells CASSQDRTYEQYF. The CDR3 nucleotides read TGCGCCAGCAGCCAAGACAGGACCTACGAGCAGTACTTC.

V gene TRBV5-1 combines with J gene TRBJ1-2, with 7 positions matching TRBD1. V was pared by 4 bases and J by 5 bases, with 14 bases of the junction left unmatched. The CDR3 runs 16 residues. Germline assignment: CDR1 SGHRS and CDR2 YFSETQ. CDR3 residues: CASSQSTTGALYGYTF. Written as DNA, the CDR3 is TGCGCCAGCAGCCAATCAACTACAGGGGCACTATATGGCTACACCTTC. Based on the CDR3 plus reference TRBV5-1 and TRBJ1-2, the full variable domain is KAGVTQTPRYLIKTRGQQVTLSCSPISGHRSVSWYQQTPGQGLQFLFEYFSETQRNKGNFPGRFSGRQFSNSRSEMNVSTLELGDSALYLCASSQSTTGALYGYTFGSGTRLTVV.

The chain uses TRBV15 and TRBJ1-2, with a weak D call TRBD1 (5 bases). Deletions cut 0 bases from V and 0 bases from J, with 8 bases between. The CDR3 contains 15 residues. The V gene's germline CDR1 is LNHNV and CDR2 YYDKDF (reference sequence). Written as DNA, the CDR3 is TGTGCCACCAGCAGAGATCTAGGGGCTAACTATGGCTACACCTTC. It is translated as CATSRDLGANYGYTF.

The V call is TRBV6-5, the J call TRBJ2-7; 7 nucleotides agree with TRBD2. This CDR3 is built from 14 residues. V shed 5 bases and J 5 bases; nucleotides not matched to a gene: 9. Germline-derived CDR1 and CDR2 are MNHEY and SVGAGI. The CDR3 DNA sequence: TGTGCCAGCAGTCCCTCTCAAGCGGGAAACGAGCAGTACTTC. This translates into CASSPSQAGNEQYF.